Sequencing of this T cell receptor (beta chain) was carried out in a study of T cells after yellow fever vaccination. As for the study in general: With SMART-Seq v4 Ultra Low Input, the fractions containing low cell numbers were prepared.

Germline CDR1 MNHEY, CDR2 SVGEGT. This CDR3 contains 15 residues. J gave up 4 bases and V 6 bases, and 6 bases lay outside the gene matches. Concerning this clonotype: What it binds is unknown.

Researchers made TCR cDNA using 5'RACE template switching, and this step added a universal primer site and UMIs. TCRdb processed the 5' RACE reads anew with MiXCR; each CDR3 protein has one entry. The sample yields hundreds of thousands of distinct CDR3 sequences, roughly a sixth seen once. Study-level findings and limits: A faster peak, day 5 versus 15, was reached by the weaker secondary response. Clonotype sharing between CD4 and CD8 compartments was small.

This chain joins TRBV6-2 or TRBV6-3 and TRBJ2-2; 9 nucleotides line up with TRBD2. The receptor comes from a young man who received the YFV17D yellow fever vaccine. The material was PBMCs, obtained before the yellow fever booster vaccination. CDR3 sequence reads: CASRLAGEATGELFF. In DNA form, the CDR3 reads TGTGCCAGCAGATTAGCGGGGGAGGCCACCGGGGAGCTGTTTTTT.